These T cell receptor beta chains were read from a single sample in a study of cytomegalovirus exposure and HLA in healthy donors. Generated by immunoSEQ multiplex PCR, the TCRdb table keeps only in-frame clones and is missing some. The sample lists around 52,000 clones; approximately 95% were seen once. Sequencing was carried out using PBMCs. The receptors were sampled from a woman aged 18-29 years in good health and CMV-seronegative. The CDR3 runs from the conserved cysteine through the conserved F or W. Fields, in order: V gene, J gene, clone size, D gene, CDR3 length, CDR3 protein, CDR3 DNA. A D gene is named only where the DNA matches it firmly. Clone size is not always given. Where it is, it says once, few, many or a class for expanded clones.

TRBV19	TRBJ1-5	.	.	16	CASSIRGERRSQPQHF	TGTGCCAGTAGTATTCGGGGGGAGCGAAGAAGTCAGCCCCAGCATTTT
TRBV5-6	TRBJ2-1	.	.	16	CASSHPKGGAYNEQFF	TGTGCCAGCAGCCACCCCAAGGGAGGCGCATACAATGAGCAGTTCTTC
TRBV14	TRBJ1-1	.	.	13	CASSLSRDTEAFF	TGTGCCAGCAGCCTTTCCAGGGACACTGAAGCTTTCTTT
TRBV2	TRBJ1-3	.	TRBD1	14	CASRYGTGRNTIYF	TGTGCCAGCAGGTACGGGACAGGACGAAACACCATATATTTT
TRBV18	TRBJ2-1	.	TRBD2	20	CASSPKPPTSGGAGFYEQFF	TGTGCCAGCTCACCCAAGCCGCCAACTAGCGGGGGGGCCGGCTTCTATGAGCAGTTCTTC
TRBV18	TRBJ2-3	once	TRBD2	14	CASSPSGSTDTQYF	TGTGCCAGCTCACCTAGCGGGAGTACAGATACGCAGTATTTT
TRBV28	TRBJ1-3	.	TRBD1	14	CASSLLVTGDTIYF	TGTGCCAGCAGTTTATTGGTGACAGGGGACACCATATATTTT
TRBV29-1	TRBJ2-4	.	.	15	CSVAKNRVAKNIQYF	TGCAGCGTAGCCAAGAACAGGGTAGCCAAAAACATTCAGTACTTC
TRBV6-1	TRBJ2-1	.	.	13	CASIRLDINEQFF	TGTGCCAGCATTCGACTAGACATCAATGAGCAGTTCTTC
TRBV10-3	TRBJ1-3	.	.	16	CAISESDRISGNTIYF	TGTGCCATCAGTGAGTCAGACAGGATTTCTGGAAACACCATATATTTT
TRBV18	TRBJ1-2	.	TRBD1	13	CASSPDRGYGYTF	TGTGCCAGCTCACCCGACAGGGGATATGGCTACACCTTC